These 8 T cell receptor beta chains share one sample of origin, sequenced in a study of T cell responses to AZD1222 COVID-19 vaccine. Clones were sequenced by immunoSEQ multiplex PCR, and TCRdb holds only the in-frame ones, with some missing. The repertoire consists of some 120,000 clones, with just over 85% occurring once and the leading ten covering 7% to 9%. This material consisted of peripheral blood, taken on day 0 of AZD1222 vaccination. The receptors come from an adult in good health.

This rearrangement joins TRBV7-9 to TRBJ1-6; unclear D gene. Deletions cut 1 base from V and 0 bases from J, with 4 bases between. The CDR3 length is 15 residues. Germline V gives CDR1 SEHNR, CDR2 FQNEAQ (reference sequence). In DNA form, the CDR3 reads TGTGCCAGCAGCTTAGTGAGCTCCTATAATTCACCCCTCCACTTT. As protein: CASSLVSSYNSPLHF.

The chain recombines TRBV3-1 (or the pseudogene TRBV3-2) with TRBJ1-2; a weak D match, TRBD1 (5 bases). CDR3 size: 14 residues. Germline lookup yields CDR1 LGHDT and CDR2 YNNKEL (reference sequence). Trimming took 0 bases from V and 7 from J, leaving 12 bases between them. The DNA of the CDR3 is TGTGCCAGCAGCCAAGATACGGCGGGGGGTGGCTACACCTTC. Translated: CASSQDTAGGGYTF.

This clone turned up a few times. The V and J genes are TRBV5-4 and TRBJ2-1, with D possibly called TRBD1 or TRBD2 (5 bases each). CDR1 is SGHNT, CDR2 YYREEE, per germline (reference sequence). Trimming stripped 1 base from V and 11 bases from J, with 10 bases between. The length of the CDR3 is 12 residues. CDR3 region: CASSLSQGQQFF. As DNA, the CDR3 is TGTGCCAGCAGCTTGTCCCAGGGACAGCAGTTCTTC. Full variable domain (remainder filled in from reference TRBV5-4 and TRBJ2-1): ETGVTQSPTHLIKTRGQQVTLRCSSQSGHNTVSWYQQALGQGPQFIFQYYREEENGRGNFPPRFSGLQFPNYSSELNVNALELDDSALYLCASSLSQGQQFFGPGTRLTVL.

The rearrangement links TRBV9 to TRBJ2-3; D is unresolved. Between the trimmed V and J ends, which lost 3 bases and 7 bases, there was a span of 9 bases. Germline V gene lookup returns CDR1 SGDLS and CDR2 YYNGEE. This CDR3 spans 12 amino acids. CDR3 nucleotides: TGTGCCAGCAGCGGGCCCGATTATACGCAGTATTTT. It encodes CASSGPDYTQYF.

The chain has TRBV19 and TRBJ2-7, with D perhaps TRBD2 (6 bases). The CDR3 consists of 14 residues. Germline values: CDR1 LNHDA, CDR2 SQIVND (reference sequence). Trimming shortened V by 3 bases and J by 3 bases, and 12 bases separated the two germline ends. The CDR3 loop reads CASSILAESYEQYF. CDR3 nucleotide sequence: TGTGCCAGTAGTATTTTAGCGGAGAGCTACGAGCAGTACTTC.

The rearrangement uses TRBV7-9 and TRBJ1-4, with 7 bases fitting TRBD1. This CDR3 is built from 18 residues. The germline V gene has CDR1 SEHNR and CDR2 FQNEAQ (reference sequence). V trimming: 2 bases; J trimming: 8 bases; junction bases outside the gene matches: 17. CDR3: CASSLNRGGQFPNEKLFF. Here the CDR3 DNA reads TGTGCCAGCAGCTTAAACAGGGGTGGCCAATTCCCCAACGAAAAACTGTTTTTT.

V usage is TRBV18 and J usage is TRBJ1-1, with 8 bases aligning to TRBD1. The germline V gene encodes CDR1 KGHSH and CDR2 LQKENI. The CDR3 covers 14 residues. V gave up 5 bases and J gave up 4 bases; unmatched junction bases: 6. CDR3 amino acids: CASSTGQGSTEAFF. CDR3 DNA sequence: TGTGCCAGCTCAACCGGACAGGGATCCACTGAAGCTTTCTTT.

This clone was recorded only once. The chain couples TRBV7-8 to TRBJ2-3, with 9 bases fitting TRBD1. Germline assignment: CDR1 SGHVS and CDR2 FQNEAQ. CDR3 length equals 14 residues. With 3 bases clipped from V and 6 bases from J, the junction kept 4 bases outside the gene matches. CDR3 in amino acids: CASSLGTGRDTQYF. In DNA form, the CDR3 reads TGTGCCAGCAGCTTGGGGACAGGGCGGGATACGCAGTATTTT.